The clone carrying this TCR beta chain was detected a few times. This entry comes from a study of OX40 agonist ivuxolimab in advanced cancers. This CDR3 has 15 residues. The germline CDR1 and CDR2 sequences are SGDLS and YYNGEE. V was cut by 0 bases and J by 0 bases, with 9 bases left in between. TCRdb keeps only in-frame clones here, not all; method: immunoSEQ multiplex PCR. The sample shows 85,000 or so clones, 80% to 90% of them seen only once. The TCR comes from an adult with an advanced solid tumor such as melanoma, head and neck, liver or kidney cancer. The sequencing here drew on CD4+ or CD8+ T cells sorted from blood, taken in a trial of the OX40 agonist ivuxolimab. V usage is TRBV9 and J usage is TRBJ1-1, with D maybe TRBD1 (5 bases). CDR3: CASSVGGAMNTEAFF. The CDR3 DNA sequence: TGTGCCAGCAGCGTAGGAGGGGCCATGAACACTGAAGCTTTCTTT.